These T cell receptor beta chains were read from a single sample in a study of blood T cells in healthy people across ages. TCRdb independently ran MiXCR on the 5' RACE reads; one entry per CDR3 protein. This sample has about 780,000 distinct CDR3 sequences, with around 62% found just once. The specimen sequenced was blood. The receptors derive from a young man in good health. CDR3s include the opening cysteine and the closing phenylalanine or tryptophan. Fields, in order: J gene, clone size, V gene, D gene, CDR3 protein, CDR3 DNA. A D gene is named only where the DNA matches it firmly. Only some rows state a clone size, as once, few, many or a class for expanded clones.

>TRBJ2-5|once|TRBV9|TRBD1
CASSVGTGQQETQYF
TGTGCCAGCAGCGTAGGGACAGGCCAACAAGAGACCCAGTACTTC
>TRBJ2-1|once|TRBV12-3/TRBV12-4|.
CASRITGTGIYNEQFF
TGTGCCAGCAGGATAACCGGGACTGGTATATACAATGAGCAGTTCTTC
>TRBJ2-5|once|TRBV12-3/TRBV12-4|TRBD2
CASRQRGGPSGETQYF
TGTGCCAGCCGTCAGCGGGGGGGGCCTAGCGGAGAGACCCAGTACTTC
>TRBJ2-6|.|TRBV10-3|TRBD1
CAISDDRGRRSGANVLTF
TGTGCCATCAGTGACGACAGGGGGCGCCGTTCTGGGGCCAACGTCCTGACTTTC
>TRBJ2-7|few|TRBV29-1|.
CSVHKLDNAYEQYF
TGCAGCGTCCACAAGCTGGACAACGCCTACGAGCAGTACTTC
>TRBJ2-3|.|TRBV12-3/TRBV12-4|.
CATMQGLADTQYF
TGTGCCACTATGCAGGGGTTGGCGGATACGCAGTATTTT
>TRBJ1-2|.|TRBV6-2/TRBV6-3|.
CASSYSWTANYGYTF
TGTGCCAGCAGTTACTCCTGGACAGCTAACTATGGCTACACCTTC
>TRBJ2-7|.|TRBV7-6|.
CASSLGTMAKDEQYF
TGTGCCAGCAGCTTAGGAACCATGGCTAAGGACGAGCAGTACTTC
>TRBJ2-7|many|TRBV20-1|.
CSARMVRYEQYF
TGCAGTGCTAGAATGGTGCGTTACGAGCAGTACTTC
>TRBJ1-1|.|TRBV5-1|.
CASSPQGGLAEAFF
TGCGCCAGCAGCCCCCAAGGGGGGCTAGCTGAAGCTTTCTTT
>TRBJ2-7|few|TRBV2|.
CASSVGPPGSYEQYF
TGTGCCAGCAGCGTCGGACCTCCTGGCTCCTACGAGCAGTACTTC
>TRBJ2-5|.|TRBV7-8|.
CASSLLGQTQYF
TGTGCCAGCAGCTTACTGGGCCAGACCCAGTACTTC
>TRBJ2-6|.|TRBV3-1|.
CASSQDPPILSGANVLTF
TGTGCCAGCAGCCAAGATCCCCCCATCCTCTCTGGGGCCAACGTCCTGACTTTC
>TRBJ1-5|once|TRBV21-1|.
CASSKGGEGHGINGKPQHF
TGTGCCAGCAGCAAAGGGGGAGAAGGTCATGGTATTAACGGAAAGCCCCAGCATTTT
>TRBJ2-7|.|TRBV29-1|.
CSVVLDPVDYEQYF
TGCAGCGTTGTCTTGGACCCAGTTGACTACGAGCAGTACTTC